A selection of T cell receptor beta chains follows, all from one sample in a study of T cells in Graves' hyperthyroidism and ophthalmopathy. TCRdb reprocessed the multiplex PCR reads via MiXCR and lists one record per CDR3 protein. The top ten clones hold roughly 28% of a sample with more than 150,000 distinct CDR3 sequences, about a sixth of them seen once. The sequencing sample was made of blood. These receptors were taken from a woman aged 50 to 60 with Graves' hyperthyroidism. Each CDR3 is given with its conserved first and last residue. The order of the fields is CDR3 DNA, CDR3 protein, J gene, clone size, D gene, V gene. D genes are given only for firm matches. Clone size appears in some rows only: once, few, many, or a class for an expanded clone.

CDR3 DNA: TGCAGCGTTGCCACCGGTAGGGCAGAACAGTACTTC; CDR3 protein: CSVATGRAEQYF; J gene: TRBJ2-7; clone size: many; D gene: .; V gene: TRBV29-1
CDR3 DNA: TGTGCCAGTAGTATGTTGGGGGGGGGTATCTACGAGCAGTACTTC; CDR3 protein: CASSMLGGGIYEQYF; J gene: TRBJ2-7; clone size: many; D gene: TRBD2; V gene: TRBV19
CDR3 DNA: TGTGCCAGCAGTATGGTAGGGGCCCTGAACACTGAAGCTTTCTTT; CDR3 protein: CASSMVGALNTEAFF; J gene: TRBJ1-1; clone size: many; D gene: .; V gene: TRBV2
CDR3 DNA: TGCGCCAGCAGCTGGGCCGGTGCTAATGAAAAACTGTTTTTT; CDR3 protein: CASSWAGANEKLFF; J gene: TRBJ1-4; clone size: many; D gene: .; V gene: TRBV5-1
CDR3 DNA: TGTGCCAGCAGTTTATTCGGGCCAGAGACCCAGTACTTC; CDR3 protein: CASSLFGPETQYF; J gene: TRBJ2-5; clone size: few; D gene: .; V gene: TRBV12-3/TRBV12-4
CDR3 DNA: TGCAGTGCTTACGACAGCAGCACAGATACGCAGTATTTT; CDR3 protein: CSAYDSSTDTQYF; J gene: TRBJ2-3; clone size: many; D gene: .; V gene: TRBV20-1
CDR3 DNA: TGTGCCAGTAATCCGCCCGGGACTCCCCGAGGGGAGCTGTTTTTT; CDR3 protein: CASNPPGTPRGELFF; J gene: TRBJ2-2; clone size: many; D gene: .; V gene: TRBV19
CDR3 DNA: TGTGCCAGCAGGCTCGGGACAGTTAATGAAAAACTGTTTTTT; CDR3 protein: CASRLGTVNEKLFF; J gene: TRBJ1-4; clone size: many; D gene: TRBD1; V gene: TRBV2
CDR3 DNA: TGTGCCAGCAGCCAAGGATCAGGGGACACTGAAGCTTTCTTT; CDR3 protein: CASSQGSGDTEAFF; J gene: TRBJ1-1; clone size: .; D gene: .; V gene: TRBV4-2
CDR3 DNA: TGTGCCAGCAGACAGGGCCTGAACACTGAAGCTTTCTTT; CDR3 protein: CASRQGLNTEAFF; J gene: TRBJ1-1; clone size: many; D gene: .; V gene: TRBV7-9
CDR3 DNA: TGTGCCAGCAGCCAAGGCTGGGCAGACACTGAAGCTTTCTTT; CDR3 protein: CASSQGWADTEAFF; J gene: TRBJ1-1; clone size: .; D gene: .; V gene: TRBV3-1
CDR3 DNA: TGTGCCAGCAGGGAAGGATATAATTCACCCCTCCACTTT; CDR3 protein: CASREGYNSPLHF; J gene: TRBJ1-6; clone size: many; D gene: .; V gene: TRBV27
CDR3 DNA: TGCAGCGTTAGCAGGCCACTGAACACTGAAGCTTTCTTT; CDR3 protein: CSVSRPLNTEAFF; J gene: TRBJ1-1; clone size: .; D gene: .; V gene: TRBV29-1
CDR3 DNA: TGTGCCAGCAGCTTAGGGAAGGGGAATCGGGGGTACAATGAGCAGTTCTTC; CDR3 protein: CASSLGKGNRGYNEQFF; J gene: TRBJ2-1; clone size: .; D gene: .; V gene: TRBV7-2
CDR3 DNA: TGTGCCAGCAGCCAAGACCGGCAGGGTCCCTGGGGCTACACCTTC; CDR3 protein: CASSQDRQGPWGYTF; J gene: TRBJ1-2; clone size: .; D gene: .; V gene: TRBV4-2
CDR3 DNA: TGTGCCAGCAGCCCCGCCGCAGCAGACTCCTACGAGCCGTACTTC; CDR3 protein: CASSPAAADSYEPYF; J gene: TRBJ2-7; clone size: .; D gene: .; V gene: TRBV11-2
CDR3 DNA: TGTGCCAGCAGTTCGACAGGGGGCCACGAGCAGTACTTC; CDR3 protein: CASSSTGGHEQYF; J gene: TRBJ2-7; clone size: many; D gene: TRBD1; V gene: TRBV6-2/TRBV6-3
CDR3 DNA: TGCAGCGCCTGGAGCGGGAATCCTAAAGGGGGGTACTACAATGAGCAGTTCTTC; CDR3 protein: CSAWSGNPKGGYYNEQFF; J gene: TRBJ2-1; clone size: .; D gene: .; V gene: TRBV29-1
CDR3 DNA: TGCGCCAGCAGCTTGGAGGGACAGGGGCGCATGGAGCAGTACTTC; CDR3 protein: CASSLEGQGRMEQYF; J gene: TRBJ2-7; clone size: .; D gene: TRBD1; V gene: TRBV5-1
CDR3 DNA: TGTGCCAGTAGTATAGAGGGAGGCTCCTACAATGAGCAGTTCTTC; CDR3 protein: CASSIEGGSYNEQFF; J gene: TRBJ2-1; clone size: few; D gene: .; V gene: TRBV19
CDR3 DNA: TGCAGTGCTAGAGATTCGGGGGGGGCCTACAATGAGCAGTTCTTC; CDR3 protein: CSARDSGGAYNEQFF; J gene: TRBJ2-1; clone size: .; D gene: TRBD2; V gene: TRBV20-1
CDR3 DNA: TGTGCCAGCAGCACCTACGACAGCCCTAGTGGCTACACCTTC; CDR3 protein: CASSTYDSPSGYTF; J gene: TRBJ1-2; clone size: few; D gene: .; V gene: TRBV9
CDR3 DNA: TGTGCCAGCAGCTCCCATTTGGGGAGGGAAAGCTACGAGCAGTACTTC; CDR3 protein: CASSSHLGRESYEQYF; J gene: TRBJ2-7; clone size: many; D gene: TRBD2; V gene: TRBV7-9
CDR3 DNA: TGTGCCAGCAGCCATCCCACGGGACAGGGCGTGGAAGGCTACACCTTC; CDR3 protein: CASSHPTGQGVEGYTF; J gene: TRBJ1-2; clone size: many; D gene: TRBD1; V gene: TRBV14
CDR3 DNA: TGTGCCAGCAGCTTAGTAGGGGCCAAGAACTATGGCTACACCTTC; CDR3 protein: CASSLVGAKNYGYTF; J gene: TRBJ1-2; clone size: many; D gene: .; V gene: TRBV7-9
CDR3 DNA: TGCGCCAGCAGCCTCGAGGGGACAGGGGACGATACGCAGTATTTT; CDR3 protein: CASSLEGTGDDTQYF; J gene: TRBJ2-3; clone size: few; D gene: TRBD1; V gene: TRBV4-3
CDR3 DNA: TGTGCCAGCTCAATCCGAGCAGGGGACGGCTACACCTTC; CDR3 protein: CASSIRAGDGYTF; J gene: TRBJ1-2; clone size: once; D gene: .; V gene: TRBV18
CDR3 DNA: TGTGCCAGCAGCTTGGGACAGGGGGCGAGTATGGGTGAAGCTTTCTTT; CDR3 protein: CASSLGQGASMGEAFF; J gene: TRBJ1-1; clone size: .; D gene: TRBD1; V gene: TRBV7-2
CDR3 DNA: TGTGCCACCAGCAGCCTGCTAGCCCCATCGGGGGATACGCAGTATTTT; CDR3 protein: CATSSLLAPSGDTQYF; J gene: TRBJ2-3; clone size: many; D gene: .; V gene: TRBV15
CDR3 DNA: TGCAGTTGTGGGACAGGGGAGAGCTATGGCTACACCTTC; CDR3 protein: CSCGTGESYGYTF; J gene: TRBJ1-2; clone size: few; D gene: TRBD1; V gene: TRBV20-1
CDR3 DNA: TGTGCCAGCAGCCTAGACAGGGGAAAAAACATTCAGTACTTC; CDR3 protein: CASSLDRGKNIQYF; J gene: TRBJ2-4; clone size: many; D gene: TRBD1; V gene: TRBV7-9
CDR3 DNA: TGTGCCAGCAGCTTCGGACCGGACACCGGGGAGCTGTTTTTT; CDR3 protein: CASSFGPDTGELFF; J gene: TRBJ2-2; clone size: many; D gene: .; V gene: TRBV9
CDR3 DNA: TGTGCCAGCAGCTTCTCCACGACAGATACGCAGTATTTT; CDR3 protein: CASSFSTTDTQYF; J gene: TRBJ2-3; clone size: many; D gene: .; V gene: TRBV5-5
CDR3 DNA: TGCAGTGCTCTAAGGCCGGAAGGGGCAGTTGGCTACACCTTC; CDR3 protein: CSALRPEGAVGYTF; J gene: TRBJ1-2; clone size: many; D gene: .; V gene: TRBV20-1
CDR3 DNA: TGTGCCAGCAGCTTAGCGGGCAGAGGGGAGACCCAGTACTTC; CDR3 protein: CASSLAGRGETQYF; J gene: TRBJ2-5; clone size: many; D gene: .; V gene: TRBV7-2
CDR3 DNA: TGTGCCAGCAGTGAATTCGGACAGGTGTACACTGAAGCTTTCTTT; CDR3 protein: CASSEFGQVYTEAFF; J gene: TRBJ1-1; clone size: once; D gene: TRBD1; V gene: TRBV6-1
CDR3 DNA: TGCAGTGCTGGGGTAAGGGGGCTGGATGAGCAGTTCTTC; CDR3 protein: CSAGVRGLDEQFF; J gene: TRBJ2-1; clone size: many; D gene: TRBD1; V gene: TRBV20-1
CDR3 DNA: TGTGCCACCGGGAGGCAGGGAGTTCAAGAGACCCAGTACTTC; CDR3 protein: CATGRQGVQETQYF; J gene: TRBJ2-5; clone size: .; D gene: TRBD2; V gene: TRBV28
CDR3 DNA: TGTGCCAGCAGTGAAGCGCTAGGGTCCTACACCTTC; CDR3 protein: CASSEALGSYTF; J gene: TRBJ1-2; clone size: many; D gene: .; V gene: TRBV2
CDR3 DNA: TGTGCCAGTAGTATTTCAGGGCAAAAGACCCAGTACTTC; CDR3 protein: CASSISGQKTQYF; J gene: TRBJ2-5; clone size: many; D gene: .; V gene: TRBV19
CDR3 DNA: TGTGCCAGCAGCTTGGTCGGCAGCCAAGAGACCCAGTACTTC; CDR3 protein: CASSLVGSQETQYF; J gene: TRBJ2-5; clone size: many; D gene: .; V gene: TRBV5-8
CDR3 DNA: TGTGCCAGCAGTTACTCTAGTCAGCCCCAGCATTTT; CDR3 protein: CASSYSSQPQHF; J gene: TRBJ1-5; clone size: many; D gene: .; V gene: TRBV6-2/TRBV6-3
CDR3 DNA: TGTGCCAGCAAGGCTCGACTAGCGGGACCCCCCTACGAGCAGTACTTC; CDR3 protein: CASKARLAGPPYEQYF; J gene: TRBJ2-7; clone size: once; D gene: TRBD2; V gene: TRBV28
CDR3 DNA: TGTGCCAGCAGCTTACGGGGGCGCCATAACGGGGAGCTGTTTTTT; CDR3 protein: CASSLRGRHNGELFF; J gene: TRBJ2-2; clone size: .; D gene: .; V gene: TRBV13
CDR3 DNA: TGTGCCAGCAGCTCGGGACAGGCGCAGCCCCAGCATTTT; CDR3 protein: CASSSGQAQPQHF; J gene: TRBJ1-5; clone size: many; D gene: TRBD1; V gene: TRBV7-9
CDR3 DNA: TGTGCCAGCTCCGAGACAGGGGCGGTTGAAGGGACCCAGTACTTC; CDR3 protein: CASSETGAVEGTQYF; J gene: TRBJ2-5; clone size: .; D gene: TRBD1; V gene: TRBV18
CDR3 DNA: TGTGCCAGTACGGGAGACAATCAGCCCCAGCATTTT; CDR3 protein: CASTGDNQPQHF; J gene: TRBJ1-5; clone size: .; D gene: .; V gene: TRBV7-8
CDR3 DNA: TGTGCCAGTAGCGTCGGGACAGGGGGCTACGAGCAATACTTC; CDR3 protein: CASSVGTGGYEQYF; J gene: TRBJ2-7; clone size: many; D gene: TRBD1; V gene: TRBV19
CDR3 DNA: TGCAGTGCTCTGACTAGCGGGGCTATAGAGACCCAGTACTTC; CDR3 protein: CSALTSGAIETQYF; J gene: TRBJ2-5; clone size: many; D gene: TRBD2; V gene: TRBV20-1
CDR3 DNA: TGTGCCAGCTCACCACCGGGGGCATGGGGCAATCAGCCCCAGCATTTT; CDR3 protein: CASSPPGAWGNQPQHF; J gene: TRBJ1-5; clone size: many; D gene: .; V gene: TRBV18
CDR3 DNA: TGCAGTGCTAAAGAGACAGGGCGGAATGAAAAACTGTTTTTT; CDR3 protein: CSAKETGRNEKLFF; J gene: TRBJ1-4; clone size: .; D gene: TRBD1; V gene: TRBV20-1
CDR3 DNA: TGCGCCAGCCACAGTGGGGGGGGGGCCACTGAAGCTTTCTTT; CDR3 protein: CASHSGGGATEAFF; J gene: TRBJ1-1; clone size: .; D gene: .; V gene: TRBV5-1
CDR3 DNA: TGTGCCAGCAGTTATCGCTCCTATAATTCACCCCTCCACTTT; CDR3 protein: CASSYRSYNSPLHF; J gene: TRBJ1-6; clone size: many; D gene: .; V gene: TRBV6-2/TRBV6-3
CDR3 DNA: TGTGCCAGCAGCCAAGTTGAAGCCAACGTCCTGACTTTC; CDR3 protein: CASSQVEANVLTF; J gene: TRBJ2-6; clone size: .; D gene: .; V gene: TRBV3-1
CDR3 DNA: TGTGCCAGCAGTGCTGGCCCGGCGGTGAACACTGAAGCTTTCTTT; CDR3 protein: CASSAGPAVNTEAFF; J gene: TRBJ1-1; clone size: many; D gene: .; V gene: TRBV2